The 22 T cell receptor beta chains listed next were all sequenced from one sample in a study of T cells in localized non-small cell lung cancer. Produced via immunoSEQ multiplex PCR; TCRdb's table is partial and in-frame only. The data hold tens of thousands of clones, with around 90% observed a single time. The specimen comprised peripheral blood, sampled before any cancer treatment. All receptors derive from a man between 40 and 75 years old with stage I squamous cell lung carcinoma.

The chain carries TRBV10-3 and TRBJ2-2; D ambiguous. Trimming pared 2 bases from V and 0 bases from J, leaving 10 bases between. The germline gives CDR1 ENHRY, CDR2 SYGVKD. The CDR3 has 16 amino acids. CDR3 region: CAISETAGANTGELFF. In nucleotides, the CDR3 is TGTGCCATCAGTGAGACGGCCGGAGCGAACACCGGGGAGCTGTTTTTT.

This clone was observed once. The CDR3, as DNA: TGTGCCAGCAGTCCTTGGATCGACCAAGAGACCCAGTACTTC. Translating gives CASSPWIDQETQYF. The chain links TRBV27 to TRBJ2-5; D call uncertain. There are 14 residues in the CDR3. V lost 5 bases to trimming and J lost 0 bases, with 10 bases between them. Germline CDR1 is MNHEY and CDR2 is SMNVEV (reference sequence).

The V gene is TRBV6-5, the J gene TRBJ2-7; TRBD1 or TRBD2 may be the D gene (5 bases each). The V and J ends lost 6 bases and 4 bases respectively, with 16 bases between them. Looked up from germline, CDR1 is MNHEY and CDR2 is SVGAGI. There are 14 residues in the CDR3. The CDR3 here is CASSPLRGEYEQYF. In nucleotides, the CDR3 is TGTGCCAGCAGCCCTCTGCGAGGGGAATACGAGCAGTACTTC.

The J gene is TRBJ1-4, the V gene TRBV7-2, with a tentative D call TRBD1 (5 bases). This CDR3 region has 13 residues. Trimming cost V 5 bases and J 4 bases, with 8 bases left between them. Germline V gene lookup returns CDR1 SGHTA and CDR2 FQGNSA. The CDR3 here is CASSRGLNEKLFF. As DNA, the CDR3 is TGTGCCAGCAGCCGGGGCCTTAATGAAAAACTGTTTTTT.

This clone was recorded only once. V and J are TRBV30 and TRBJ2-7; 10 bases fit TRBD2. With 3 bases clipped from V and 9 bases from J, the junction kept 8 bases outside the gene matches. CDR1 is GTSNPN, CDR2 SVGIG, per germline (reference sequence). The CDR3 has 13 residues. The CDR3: CAWSRRAGGGQYF. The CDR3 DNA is TGTGCCTGGAGCAGGCGAGCGGGAGGGGGGCAGTACTTC.

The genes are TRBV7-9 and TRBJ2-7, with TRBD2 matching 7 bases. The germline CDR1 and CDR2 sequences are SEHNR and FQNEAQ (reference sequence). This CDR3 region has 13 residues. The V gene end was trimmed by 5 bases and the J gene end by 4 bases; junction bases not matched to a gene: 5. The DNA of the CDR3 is TGTGCCAGCAGCGGGGACGGGGGGTACGAGCAGTACTTC. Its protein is CASSGDGGYEQYF.

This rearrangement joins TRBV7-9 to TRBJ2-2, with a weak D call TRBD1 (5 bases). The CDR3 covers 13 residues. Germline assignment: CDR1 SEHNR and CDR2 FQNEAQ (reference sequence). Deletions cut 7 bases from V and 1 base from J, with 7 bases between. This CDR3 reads CASIGQNTGELFF. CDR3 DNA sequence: TGTGCCAGCATCGGACAGAACACCGGGGAGCTGTTTTTT.

The CDR3 sequence: CASSPLASGRNNEQFF. The CDR3 coding sequence is TGTGCCAGCAGCCCTTTGGCTAGCGGGAGGAACAATGAGCAGTTCTTC. The chain is built from TRBV7-2 and TRBJ2-1; 11 bases fit TRBD2. Germline V lookup: CDR1 SGHTA, CDR2 FQGNSA. The CDR3 has 16 amino acids. Trimming removed 5 bases from V and 5 bases from J; junction bases left unmatched: 8.

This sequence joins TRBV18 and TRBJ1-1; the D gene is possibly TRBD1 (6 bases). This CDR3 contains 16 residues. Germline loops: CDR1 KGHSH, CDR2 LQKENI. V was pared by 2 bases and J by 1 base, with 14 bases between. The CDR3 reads CASSPVGGGANTEAFF. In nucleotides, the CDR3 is TGTGCCAGCTCACCAGTGGGGGGCGGCGCGAACACTGAAGCTTTCTTT.

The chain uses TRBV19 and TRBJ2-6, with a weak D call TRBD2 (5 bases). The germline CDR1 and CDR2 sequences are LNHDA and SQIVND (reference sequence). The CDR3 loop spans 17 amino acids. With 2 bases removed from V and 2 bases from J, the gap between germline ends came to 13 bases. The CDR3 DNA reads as TGTGCCAGTAGTATACTTATGGAGGCAACTGGGGCCAACGTCCTGACTTTC. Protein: CASSILMEATGANVLTF.

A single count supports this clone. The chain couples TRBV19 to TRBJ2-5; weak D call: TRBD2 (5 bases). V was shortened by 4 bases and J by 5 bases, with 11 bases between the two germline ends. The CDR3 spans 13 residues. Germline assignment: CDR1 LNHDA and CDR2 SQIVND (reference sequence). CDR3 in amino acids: CASSTTRGETQYF. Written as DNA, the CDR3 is TGTGCCAGTAGTACCACTAGAGGGGAGACCCAGTACTTC.

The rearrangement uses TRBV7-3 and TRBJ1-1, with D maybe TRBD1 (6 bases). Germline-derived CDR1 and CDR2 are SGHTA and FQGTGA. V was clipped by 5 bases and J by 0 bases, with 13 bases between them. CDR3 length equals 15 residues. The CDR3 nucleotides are TGTGCCAGCAGCGAAACAGGGTGGCTGAACACTGAAGCTTTCTTT. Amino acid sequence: CASSETGWLNTEAFF.

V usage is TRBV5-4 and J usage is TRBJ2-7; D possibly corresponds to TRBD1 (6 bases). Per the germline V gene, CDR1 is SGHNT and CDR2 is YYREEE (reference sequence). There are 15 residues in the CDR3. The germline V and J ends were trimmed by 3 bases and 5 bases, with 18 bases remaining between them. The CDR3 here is CASSWPGQGRNEQYF. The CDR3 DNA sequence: TGTGCCAGCAGCTGGCCCGGGCAGGGGAGAAACGAGCAGTACTTC.

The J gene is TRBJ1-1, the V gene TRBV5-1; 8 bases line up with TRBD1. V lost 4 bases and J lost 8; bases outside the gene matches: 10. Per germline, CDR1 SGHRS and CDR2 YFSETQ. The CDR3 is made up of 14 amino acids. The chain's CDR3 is CASSVAGTGFEAFF. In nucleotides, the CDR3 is TGCGCCAGCAGCGTAGCCGGGACAGGCTTCGAAGCTTTCTTT. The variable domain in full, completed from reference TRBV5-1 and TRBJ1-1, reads KAGVTQTPRYLIKTRGQQVTLSCSPISGHRSVSWYQQTPGQGLQFLFEYFSETQRNKGNFPGRFSGRQFSNSRSEMNVSTLELGDSALYLCASSVAGTGFEAFFGQGTRLTVV.

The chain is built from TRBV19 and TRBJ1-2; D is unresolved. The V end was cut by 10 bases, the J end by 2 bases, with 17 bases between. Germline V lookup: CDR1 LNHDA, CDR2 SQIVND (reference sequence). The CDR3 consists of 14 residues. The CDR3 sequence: CATGMTGSNYGYTF. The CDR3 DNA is TGTGCCACGGGAATGACGGGCTCCAACTATGGCTACACCTTC.

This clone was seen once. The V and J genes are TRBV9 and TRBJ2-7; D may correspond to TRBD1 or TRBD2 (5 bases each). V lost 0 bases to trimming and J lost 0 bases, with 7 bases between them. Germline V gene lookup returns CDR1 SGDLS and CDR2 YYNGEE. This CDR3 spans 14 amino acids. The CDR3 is CASSVGDPSYEQYF. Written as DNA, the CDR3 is TGTGCCAGCAGCGTAGGGGACCCCTCCTACGAGCAGTACTTC.

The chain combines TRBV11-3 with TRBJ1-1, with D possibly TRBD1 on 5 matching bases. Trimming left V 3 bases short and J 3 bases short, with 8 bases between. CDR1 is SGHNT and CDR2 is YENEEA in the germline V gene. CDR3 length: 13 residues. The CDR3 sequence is CASSLTAYTEAFF. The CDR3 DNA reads TGTGCCAGCAGCTTGACAGCTTACACTGAAGCTTTCTTT. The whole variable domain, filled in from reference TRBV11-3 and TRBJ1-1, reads EAGVVQSPRYKIIEKKQPVAFWCNPISGHNTLYWYLQNLGQGPELLIRYENEEAVDDSQLPKDRFSAERLKGVDSTLKIQPAELGDSAVYLCASSLTAYTEAFFGQGTRLTVV.

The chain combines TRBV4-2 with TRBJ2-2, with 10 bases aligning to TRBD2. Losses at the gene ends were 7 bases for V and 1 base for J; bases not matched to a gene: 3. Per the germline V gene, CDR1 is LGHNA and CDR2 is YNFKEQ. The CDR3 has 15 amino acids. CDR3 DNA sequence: TGTGCCAGCAATAAGCGGGAGGGGAACACCGGGGAGCTGTTTTTT. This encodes CASNKREGNTGELFF.

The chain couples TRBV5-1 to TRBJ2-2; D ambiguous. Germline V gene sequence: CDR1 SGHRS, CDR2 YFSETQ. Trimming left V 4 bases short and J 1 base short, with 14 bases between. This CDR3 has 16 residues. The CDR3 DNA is TGCGCCAGCAGCGGCAGGACGACATTGAACACCGGGGAGCTGTTTTTT. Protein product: CASSGRTTLNTGELFF.

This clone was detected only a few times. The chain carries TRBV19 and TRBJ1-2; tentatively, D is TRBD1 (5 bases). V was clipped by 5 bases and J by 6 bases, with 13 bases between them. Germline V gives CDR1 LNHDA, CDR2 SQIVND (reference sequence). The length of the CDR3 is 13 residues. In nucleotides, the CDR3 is TGTGCCAGTAGTCCGGGACGGAGGGATGGCTACACCTTC. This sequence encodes CASSPGRRDGYTF.

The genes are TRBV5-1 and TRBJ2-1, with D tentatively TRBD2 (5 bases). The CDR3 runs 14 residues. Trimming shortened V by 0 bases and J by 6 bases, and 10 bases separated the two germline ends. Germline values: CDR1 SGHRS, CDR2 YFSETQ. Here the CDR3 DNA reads TGCGCCAGCAGCTTGGGGGAGACTCCCAATGAGCAGTTCTTC. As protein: CASSLGETPNEQFF.

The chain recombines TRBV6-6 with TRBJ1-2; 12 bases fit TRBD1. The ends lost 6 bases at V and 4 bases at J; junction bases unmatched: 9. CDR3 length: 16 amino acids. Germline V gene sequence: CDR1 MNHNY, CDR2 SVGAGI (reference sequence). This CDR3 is CASSQIGTGGLYGYTF. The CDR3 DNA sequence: TGTGCCAGCAGCCAGATAGGGACAGGGGGCCTCTATGGCTACACCTTC.